What follows are 14 T cell receptor beta chains derived from one specimen sequenced in a study of shared T cell receptors in the human thymus. Sequencing was performed with immunoSEQ multiplex PCR; in TCRdb, only in-frame clones are kept and a portion is missing. In the table there are some 700,000 clones, 70% to 90% of which are singletons. Separately, the same data were catalogued under a study of human thymus T cells.

What was sequenced was thymocytes. These receptors all come from a boy under three years old with a congenital heart defect.

V gene TRBV7-3 combines with J gene TRBJ2-1; D perhaps matches TRBD2 (6 bases). This CDR3 region has 15 residues. Looked up from germline, CDR1 is SGHTA and CDR2 is FQGTGA. V lost 5 bases and J 15 bases, leaving 26 bases between the germline ends. The CDR3 spells CASSPTGDYLRKLFF. In DNA, the CDR3 is TGTGCCAGCAGCCCAACGGGGGATTATCTACGAAAGTTGTTCTTC.

The chain has TRBV4-3 and TRBJ2-1, with TRBD2 identical over 10 bases. This CDR3 region has 18 residues. V lost 3 bases and J lost 4; bases outside the gene matches: 12. In germline, CDR1 is LGHNA, CDR2 YSLEER. CDR3 nucleotide sequence: TGCGCCAGCAGCCACGCAAGCGGGAGGGGGAATCGGTACAATGAGCAGTTCTTC. It encodes CASSHASGRGNRYNEQFF.

In its sample, this clone was seen once. This chain joins TRBV7-2 and TRBJ1-1; no definite D call. The V and J ends lost 3 bases and 10 bases respectively, with 12 bases between them. The CDR3 consists of 12 residues. Germline loops: CDR1 SGHTA, CDR2 FQGNSA. CDR3 coding DNA: TGTGCCAGCAGCTTGTTAGGAGCCGGAGCTTTCTTT. This encodes CASSLLGAGAFF.

V gene TRBV30 combines with J gene TRBJ1-2; TRBD1 matches 9 bases. Germline V gives CDR1 GTSNPN, CDR2 SVGIG (reference sequence). This CDR3 has 13 amino acids. Trimming took 2 bases from V and 8 from J; bases not matched to a gene: 6. The CDR3 sequence is CAWSPGQGNGYTF. CDR3 nucleotides: TGTGCCTGGAGTCCGGGACAGGGTAACGGCTACACCTTC.

The gene calls are TRBV6-5 and TRBJ2-7; unclear D gene. CDR3 length: 13 amino acids. V shed 0 bases and J shed 5 bases, with 8 bases lying between them. Germline lookup yields CDR1 MNHEY and CDR2 SVGAGI. CDR3 region: CASSYSIVHEQYF. For the CDR3, the DNA is TGTGCCAGCAGTTACTCGATAGTCCACGAGCAGTACTTC.

The rearrangement joins TRBV6-1 to TRBJ1-4; TRBD1 agrees at 7 bases. Trimming removed 6 bases from V and 0 bases from J; junction bases left unmatched: 4. Germline CDR1 reads MNHNS; CDR2 reads SASEGT. This CDR3 region has 15 residues. CDR3 DNA sequence: TGTGCCAGCAGGGGACAGTCAGCAACTAATGAAAAACTGTTTTTT. Translated: CASRGQSATNEKLFF.

V and J are TRBV9 and TRBJ2-1; possibly TRBD2 for D (6 bases). Germline values: CDR1 SGDLS, CDR2 YYNGEE. The length of the CDR3 is 15 residues. V lost 2 bases and J 10 bases, leaving 19 bases between the germline ends. The DNA for the CDR3 is TGTGCCAGCAGCGTGGACTCTCACGCCGGGGGAGAGCAGTTCTTC. This encodes CASSVDSHAGGEQFF.

The V gene is TRBV6-5, the J gene TRBJ2-7, with TRBD2 identical over 11 bases. The trim removed 7 bases at V and 2 bases at J, leaving 7 bases unmatched. CDR3 length: 15 residues. Per the germline V gene, CDR1 is MNHEY and CDR2 is SVGAGI. CDR3 nucleotide sequence: TGTGCCAGCAACCCTAGCGGGAGGACTACCTACGAGCAGTACTTC. Residues: CASNPSGRTTYEQYF.

This clone came up a few times. This rearrangement joins TRBV2 to TRBJ2-2; 9 bases agree with TRBD1. Per germline, CDR1 SNHLY and CDR2 FYNNEI. V trimming: 2 bases; J trimming: 4 bases; junction bases outside the gene matches: 11. The CDR3 length is 18 residues. The CDR3 DNA sequence: TGTGCCAGCAGTGAATTAATTTATGGGACAGGGCGCACCGGGGAGCTGTTTTTT. Residues: CASSELIYGTGRTGELFF.

The gene calls are TRBV5-4 and TRBJ2-7, with TRBD2 matching 11 bases. The CDR3 covers 16 residues. Germline values: CDR1 SGHNT, CDR2 YYREEE (reference sequence). The trim removed 3 bases at V and 5 bases at J, leaving 10 bases unmatched. The CDR3 nucleotides are TGTGCCAGCAGCTCCGGGACTAGCGGACAGCTCCACGAGCAGTACTTC. As protein: CASSSGTSGQLHEQYF.

The chain has TRBV21-1 and TRBJ2-7; the D call TRBD2 from the table was never checked on the DNA. TRBV21-1 corresponds to a pseudogene. The CDR3 runs to 14 residues. The CDR3 sequence: CASSKGGLTYEQYF. For the CDR3, the DNA is TGTGCCAGCAGCAAAGGCGGATTGACCTACGAGCAGTACTTC.

V gene TRBV11-2 combines with J gene TRBJ2-4; no clear D. CDR3 length equals 16 residues. Germline V CDR1 and CDR2: SGHAT, FQNNGV. Trimming cost V 2 bases and J 0 bases, with 11 bases left between them. CDR3 amino acids: CASSLHARLAKNIQYF. The DNA for the CDR3 is TGTGCCAGCAGCTTACACGCCCGACTAGCCAAAAACATTCAGTACTTC.

The rearrangement links TRBV28 to TRBJ2-1; 11 positions agree with TRBD1. Trimming at V came to 5 bases and at J to 7 bases, leaving 10 bases not matched to a gene. The germline gives CDR1 MDHEN, CDR2 SYDVKM. This CDR3 spans 16 amino acids. Here the CDR3 DNA reads TGTGCCAGCAGTGTTCGAGGACAGGGGGCTTTGAATGAGCAGTTCTTC. Amino acid sequence: CASSVRGQGALNEQFF.

The chain joins TRBV5-5 to TRBJ2-2, with TRBD2 identical over 13 bases. V lost 3 bases and J lost 6; bases outside the gene matches: 8. Germline V CDR1 and CDR2: SGHKS, YYEKEE (reference sequence). The CDR3 runs to 17 residues. In DNA form, the CDR3 reads TGTGCCAGCAGCTACCACCTGACTAGCGGGAGGTCCGGGGAGCTGTTTTTT. Protein sequence: CASSYHLTSGRSGELFF.